This T cell receptor beta chain was found in a study of OX40 agonist ivuxolimab in advanced cancers. The overall study: Subjects had a mean age of roughly 57 years, with a range of about 23 to 79; more than 70% were male. Prior checkpoint blockade (anti-PD-1, anti-PD-L1 or anti-CTLA-4) was permitted; approximately 40% had it. Two patients with cutaneous melanoma and one with hepatocellular carcinoma, three in total, showed partial responses. Broader study findings: CD4+ T cells averaged fewer expanded clones than CD8+ T cells.

The CDR3 sequence is 15 residues long. Looked up from germline, CDR1 is MNHEY and CDR2 is SMNVEV (reference sequence). V dropped 3 bases and J dropped 5; count of bases not matched to a gene: 9. With respect to this clone: Its specificity is unknown.

The table came from immunoSEQ multiplex PCR; TCRdb's copy has only in-frame clones and leaves some out. The sample shows under 25,000 clones, 74% of them seen only once. This sample comprised CD4+ or CD8+ T cells sorted from blood, obtained in a trial of the OX40 agonist ivuxolimab. This chain links TRBV27 with TRBJ2-5; TRBD2 agrees at 7 bases. The receptor comes from an adult with an advanced solid tumor such as melanoma, head and neck, liver or kidney cancer. The CDR3 nucleotides are TGTGCCAGCAGTTTGGCCCACGGGGGGTACGAGACCCAGTACTTC. This gives the protein CASSLAHGGYETQYF.